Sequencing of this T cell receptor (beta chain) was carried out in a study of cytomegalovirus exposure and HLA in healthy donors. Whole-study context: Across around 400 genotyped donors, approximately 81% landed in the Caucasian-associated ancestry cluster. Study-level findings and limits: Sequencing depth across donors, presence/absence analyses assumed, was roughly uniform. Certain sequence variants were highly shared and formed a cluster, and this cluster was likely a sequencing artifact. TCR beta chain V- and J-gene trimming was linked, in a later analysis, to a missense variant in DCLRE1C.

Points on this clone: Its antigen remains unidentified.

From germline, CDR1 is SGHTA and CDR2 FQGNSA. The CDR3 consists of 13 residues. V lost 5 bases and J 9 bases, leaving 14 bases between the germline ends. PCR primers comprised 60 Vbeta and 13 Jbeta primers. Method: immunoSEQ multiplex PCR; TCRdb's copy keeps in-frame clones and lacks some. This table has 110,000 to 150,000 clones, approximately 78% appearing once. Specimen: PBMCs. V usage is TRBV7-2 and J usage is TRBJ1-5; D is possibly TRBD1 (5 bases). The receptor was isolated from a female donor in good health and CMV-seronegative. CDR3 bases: TGTGCCAGCAGCAGCTTCAGGGTAGGGCCCCAGCATTTT. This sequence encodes CASSSFRVGPQHF.